The 27 T cell receptor beta chains reported below all come from one sample, sequenced in a study of CD8 T cells in Susac syndrome. An input of about 0.5 to 1 ug of RNA was subjected to reverse transcription using random hexamers. TCRdb re-called the immunoSEQ multiplex PCR reads with MiXCR, one entry per CDR3 protein. The sample has some 100,000 distinct CDR3 sequences, about 95% seen once. Sequencing was carried out using CD8+ T cells from PBMCs. The receptor source for this set is a human donor with Susac syndrome.

The gene calls are TRBV2 and TRBJ1-5; 7 positions agree with TRBD1. This CDR3 comprises 15 residues. Losses at the gene ends were 4 bases for V and 1 base for J; bases not matched to a gene: 4. From germline, CDR1 is SNHLY and CDR2 FYNNEI. CDR3 sequence reads: CASSVTGPSNQPQHF. CDR3 bases: TGTGCCAGCAGTGTGACAGGGCCCAGCAATCAGCCCCAGCATTTT.

This clonotype came up many times. One end of the junction fails to match germline, which may point to a read error. The gene calls are TRBV6-1 and TRBJ2-3; D gene unclear. Germline CDR1 MNHNS, CDR2 SASEGT. CDR3 length: 13 amino acids. The CDR3 region has the DNA TGTGCCATCAGTGAGTTCGAGACAGATACGCAGTATTTT. This codes for CAISEFETDTQYF.

The V and J genes are TRBV20-1 and TRBJ2-4; D unresolved. Per the germline V gene, CDR1 is DFQATT and CDR2 is SNEGSKA (reference sequence). CDR3 length: 13 residues. V was trimmed by 3 bases and J by 8 bases, leaving 14 bases between them. The chain's CDR3 is CSASPPQWDIQYF. CDR3 coding DNA: TGCAGTGCTAGTCCCCCTCAGTGGGACATTCAGTACTTC.

This clonotype was seen just once. CDR3 DNA: TGTGCCAGCAGCCCATCGGCGGTGGATGAAGCTTTCTTT. Translation: CASSPSAVDEAFF. This chain uses TRBV11-2 with TRBJ1-1; D ambiguous. The germline CDR1 and CDR2 sequences are SGHAT and FQNNGV. CDR3 length equals 13 residues. Trimming removed 5 bases from V and 7 bases from J, with 14 bases in between. The full variable domain, in which reference TRBV11-2 and TRBJ1-1 provide the parts outside the CDR3, is EAGVAQSPRYKIIEKRQSVAFWCNPISGHATLYWYQQILGQGPKLLIQFQNNGVVDDSQLPKDRFSAERLKGVDSTLKIQPAKLEDSAVYLCASSPSAVDEAFFGQGTRLTVV.

The V call is TRBV11-2, the J call TRBJ2-7, with 8 bases lining up with TRBD2. This CDR3 has 15 residues. The germline V gene encodes CDR1 SGHAT and CDR2 FQNNGV. The ends lost 6 bases at V and 4 bases at J; junction bases unmatched: 11. CDR3 in DNA: TGTGCCAGCAGACCGATTTCGGGGGGGGGTTACGAGCAGTACTTC. This translates into CASRPISGGGYEQYF.

V usage is TRBV27 and J usage is TRBJ2-1; D is possibly TRBD1 or TRBD2 (5 bases each). V was clipped by 2 bases and J by 2 bases, with 10 bases between them. Germline-derived CDR1 and CDR2 are MNHEY and SMNVEV (reference sequence). The CDR3 covers 15 residues. CDR3 DNA: TGTGCCAGCAGTTTAGAGGGGAACACCTACAATGAGCAGTTCTTC. This sequence encodes CASSLEGNTYNEQFF.

The chain joins TRBV12-3 or TRBV12-4 to TRBJ1-1; no firm D call. The V end was cut by 7 bases, the J end by 5 bases, with 20 bases between. The CDR3 has 15 amino acids. The CDR3 protein is CASTLAGGFGTEAFF. The DNA of the CDR3 is TGTGCCAGCACTCTAGCGGGCGGCTTCGGGACTGAAGCTTTCTTT.

CDR3 residues: CATSRDIGELFF. The CDR3 DNA reads as TGTGCCACCAGCAGAGATATCGGGGAGCTGTTTTTT. This chain connects TRBV15 to TRBJ2-2; D gene ambiguous. The CDR3 runs 12 residues. CDR1 LNHNV and CDR2 YYDKDF come from the germline V gene (reference sequence). V was cut by 0 bases and J by 7 bases, with 3 bases left in between.

The chain links TRBV2 to TRBJ2-6; D may correspond to TRBD1 or TRBD2 (5 bases each). The ends were cut back, 8 bases at V and 0 bases at J, with 8 bases in the middle. This CDR3 is 14 amino acids long. Germline V gene lookup returns CDR1 SNHLY and CDR2 FYNNEI. The CDR3 region is CASWDHSGANVLTF. The CDR3 nucleotides are TGTGCCAGCTGGGACCACTCTGGGGCCAACGTCCTGACTTTC. Full variable domain (remainder filled in from reference TRBV2 and TRBJ2-6): EPEVTQTPSHQVTQMGQEVILRCVPISNHLYFYWYRQILGQKVEFLVSFYNNEISEKSEIFDDQFSVERPDGSNFTLKIRSTKLEDSAMYFCASWDHSGANVLTFGAGSRLTVL.

The chain combines TRBV9 with TRBJ2-5; D is undetermined. Per the germline V gene, CDR1 is SGDLS and CDR2 is YYNGEE. With 3 bases removed from V and 0 bases from J, the gap between germline ends came to 18 bases. The CDR3 has 17 amino acids. The CDR3 protein is CASSALARPSYQETQYF. Here the CDR3 DNA reads TGTGCCAGCAGCGCACTTGCTAGGCCCTCCTACCAAGAGACCCAGTACTTC.

V is TRBV24-1 and J is TRBJ2-4; the D is unclear. Deletions cut 8 bases from V and 2 bases from J, with 21 bases between. CDR3 length: 17 amino acids. Germline V gives CDR1 KGHDR, CDR2 SFDVKD. CDR3 in amino acids: CATTAWSRRSTKNIQYF. The CDR3 nucleotides read TGTGCCACCACAGCTTGGAGTCGCCGTTCAACCAAAAACATTCAGTACTTC.

The CDR3 protein is CASSLEGEQPQHF. The CDR3 nucleotides read TGCGCCAGCAGCCTCGAAGGGGAGCAGCCCCAGCATTTT. The rearrangement joins TRBV5-1 to TRBJ1-5; the D gene is possibly TRBD1 (5 bases). Germline CDR1 SGHRS, CDR2 YFSETQ. V was pared by 4 bases and J by 7 bases, with 12 bases between. This CDR3 comprises 13 residues. The variable domain in full, completed from reference TRBV5-1 and TRBJ1-5, reads KAGVTQTPRYLIKTRGQQVTLSCSPISGHRSVSWYQQTPGQGLQFLFEYFSETQRNKGNFPGRFSGRQFSNSRSEMNVSTLELGDSALYLCASSLEGEQPQHFGDGTRLSIL.

The chain joins TRBV20-1 to TRBJ2-3; no firm D call. Germline V gene data show CDR1 as DFQATT and CDR2 as SNEGSKA (reference sequence). The CDR3 runs 10 residues. The V end was cut by 6 bases, the J end by 2 bases, with 3 bases between. The DNA of the CDR3 is TGCAGTGCCTCCACAGATACGCAGTATTTT. This codes for CSASTDTQYF.

The chain recombines TRBV20-1 with TRBJ1-5; 7 bases are shared with TRBD1. Looked up from germline, CDR1 is DFQATT and CDR2 is SNEGSKA (reference sequence). V was clipped by 6 bases and J by 3 bases; unmatched bases: 8. The CDR3 sequence is 14 residues long. The CDR3 sequence is CSARPGGYNQPQHF. The CDR3 coding sequence is TGCAGTGCCCGACCAGGGGGATACAATCAGCCCCAGCATTTT.

The chain links TRBV9 to TRBJ1-6; possibly TRBD1 for D (5 bases). CDR3 length equals 15 residues. V was trimmed by 2 bases and J by 6 bases, leaving 12 bases between them. CDR1 SGDLS and CDR2 YYNGEE come from the germline V gene. This CDR3 reads CASSVGGDGNSPLHF. For the CDR3, the DNA is TGTGCCAGCAGCGTCGGAGGGGACGGTAATTCACCCCTCCACTTT.

The chain recombines TRBV6-2 or TRBV6-3 with TRBJ1-5; TRBD1 is a possible D gene (6 bases). The V gene's germline CDR1 is MNHEY and CDR2 SVGEGT. Trimming took off 10 bases at V and 7 bases at J, with 20 bases between the two ends. The CDR3 is 14 amino acids. CDR3: CANREDSLSQPQHF. In DNA form, the CDR3 reads TGTGCCAACAGAGAGGACAGCCTGTCACAGCCCCAGCATTTT.

The chain recombines TRBV29-1 with TRBJ1-2, with D possibly matching TRBD1 (6 bases). Trimming pared 0 bases from V and 8 bases from J, leaving 19 bases between. Germline values: CDR1 SQVTM, CDR2 ANQGSEA. CDR3 length: 15 residues. CDR3 sequence (DNA): TGCAGCGTTGAAGATGGATGGCAGGGGAGAGGAGGCTACACCTTC. Protein: CSVEDGWQGRGGYTF. The variable domain in full, completed from reference TRBV29-1 and TRBJ1-2, reads SAVISQKPSRDICQRGTSLTIQCQVDSQVTMMFWYRQQPGQSLTLIATANQGSEATYESGFVIDKFPISRPNLTFSTLTVSNMSPEDSSIYLCSVEDGWQGRGGYTFGSGTRLTVV.

About this clonotype itself: At one of its ends the junction is not consistent with the germline gene, which may arise from a read error. The chain couples TRBV29-1 to TRBJ2-1, with D possibly being TRBD1 (5 bases). Germline CDR1 SQVTM, CDR2 ANQGSEA. The CDR3 loop spans 12 amino acids. The CDR3 region is CSAEDSYNEQFF. The CDR3 DNA reads TGCAGCGCTGAAGACAGCTACAATGAGCAGTTCTTC.

The rearrangement uses TRBV20-1 and TRBJ2-1; tentatively, D is TRBD1 (5 bases). This CDR3 spans 14 amino acids. Germline loops: CDR1 DFQATT, CDR2 SNEGSKA (reference sequence). V was trimmed by 2 bases and J by 7 bases, leaving 15 bases between them. The CDR3 protein is CSARSGQSDNEQFF. The CDR3 nucleotides read TGCAGTGCTAGATCAGGGCAGTCCGATAATGAGCAGTTCTTC.

CDR3 protein: CSVGFGRAATNEKLFF. The CDR3 DNA is TGCAGCGTCGGGTTTGGACGAGCTGCAACTAATGAAAAACTGTTTTTT. The chain employs TRBV29-1 and TRBJ1-4; D remains unclear. Germline-derived CDR1 and CDR2 are SQVTM and ANQGSEA. CDR3 length: 16 amino acids. V was clipped by 6 bases and J by 0 bases, with 17 bases between them.

This rearrangement joins TRBV3-1 to TRBJ1-4, with 8 bases fitting TRBD1. CDR1 and CDR2 from the germline V gene are LGHDT and YNNKEL (reference sequence). This CDR3 spans 15 amino acids. After removal of 4 bases from V and 9 bases from J, the junction contained 10 bases not matched to a gene. The CDR3 reads CASSPGGRGPKKLFF. DNA of the CDR3: TGTGCCAGCAGCCCTGGGGGCAGGGGGCCAAAAAAACTGTTTTTT.

The rearrangement joins TRBV6-5 to TRBJ1-6; D perhaps matches TRBD1 (5 bases). Germline assignment: CDR1 MNHEY and CDR2 SVGAGI. This CDR3 contains 14 residues. The V end lost 4 bases, the J end lost 9 bases, and 13 bases lay between the germline ends. The CDR3 nucleotides read TGTGCCAGCAGTTCCGGGACCGTCCCTTCACCCCTCCACTTT. Translation: CASSSGTVPSPLHF.

The rearrangement joins TRBV20-1 to TRBJ2-6; 16 bases align to TRBD2. Germline V gives CDR1 DFQATT, CDR2 SNEGSKA (reference sequence). The CDR3 has 19 residues. V was clipped by 4 bases and J by 4 bases; unmatched bases: 10. The chain's CDR3 is CSAIRGLAGGPLGANVLTF. For the CDR3, the DNA is TGCAGTGCTATAAGGGGACTAGCGGGAGGGCCTCTGGGGGCCAACGTCCTGACTTTC.

This chain uses TRBV3-1 with TRBJ2-5; a possible D gene is TRBD1 (6 bases). The germline V and J ends were trimmed by 3 bases and 12 bases, with 17 bases remaining between them. Germline loops: CDR1 LGHDT, CDR2 YNNKEL (reference sequence). The CDR3 covers 13 residues. The CDR3 region has the DNA TGTGCCAGCAGCCAGACGGGGTGGACAGCGAAGTACTTC. It yields the protein CASSQTGWTAKYF.

The chain employs TRBV6-2 or TRBV6-3 and TRBJ2-6, with D hard to call. The CDR3 length is 14 residues. V was cut by 6 bases and J by 4 bases, with 10 bases left in between. Germline V gene sequence: CDR1 MNHEY, CDR2 SVGEGT. CDR3 in amino acids: CASSRLGGANVLTF. The CDR3 bases are TGTGCCAGCAGCCGACTCGGGGGGGCCAACGTCCTGACTTTC.

This clonotype was seen a handful of times. The chain carries TRBV20-1 and TRBJ2-5; D is unresolved. V was pared by 0 bases and J by 1 base, with 9 bases between. The V gene's germline CDR1 is DFQATT and CDR2 SNEGSKA (reference sequence). CDR3 length: 14 amino acids. CDR3 nucleotides: TGCAGTGCTAGAGAGGCTAGACCCCAAGAGACCCAGTACTTC. Its translation: CSAREARPQETQYF.

V usage is TRBV12-5 and J usage is TRBJ2-3; D ambiguous. Looked up from germline, CDR1 is LGHNT and CDR2 is FRNRAP. This CDR3 is built from 11 residues. Trimming shortened V by 5 bases and J by 6 bases, and 6 bases separated the two germline ends. The CDR3 region is CASGSRDTQYF. The CDR3 DNA reads as TGTGCTAGTGGTAGCCGGGATACGCAGTATTTT. Full variable domain (outside the CDR3, taken from reference TRBV12-5 and TRBJ2-3): DARVTQTPRHKVTEMGQEVTMRCQPILGHNTVFWYRQTMMQGLELLAYFRNRAPLDDSGMPKDRFSAEMPDATLATLKIQPSEPRDSAVYFCASGSRDTQYFGPGTRLTVL.